Below, 22 T cell receptor beta chains from the same sample are listed, as sequenced in a study of blood T cell repertoires in COVID-19. Assay: immunoSEQ multiplex PCR; the TCRdb copy retains only in-frame clones and omits some. The table has about 180,000 clones, 80% to 90% seen once; the top ten hold 13% to 15%. Sequenced: PBMCs or T cells enriched from blood (not recorded which). The receptor set was obtained from a middle-aged man who had recovered from COVID-19.

This clone was observed a single time. This rearrangement joins TRBV5-5 to TRBJ2-5, with D perhaps matching TRBD2 (5 bases). The CDR3 runs to 16 residues. Germline CDR1 is SGHKS and CDR2 is YYEKEE (reference sequence). V lost 3 bases and J lost 2, with 17 bases in between. CDR3 sequence (DNA): TGTGCCAGCAGCTGGAGTCGGGGAATCCTTCAAGAGACCCAGTACTTC. This gives the protein CASSWSRGILQETQYF.

The chain uses TRBV5-1 and TRBJ1-6, with D maybe TRBD1 (6 bases). The CDR3 contains 16 residues. V was pared by 0 bases and J by 6 bases, with 13 bases between. Germline-derived CDR1 and CDR2 are SGHRS and YFSETQ. CDR3 DNA: TGCGCCAGCAGCTTGGATCCCCAGGGGTCTAATTCACCCCTCCACTTT. It codes for CASSLDPQGSNSPLHF.

The rearrangement joins TRBV12-2 to TRBJ2-7; the table gives TRBD2 as D, unverified against the DNA. TRBV12-2 counts as a pseudogene. The length of the CDR3 is 19 residues. CDR3 coding DNA: TGTGCAAGTCGCTTTCACCGGACTAGCGGGGGGCCAACCGTGTACGAGCAGTACTTC. Protein product: CASRFHRTSGGPTVYEQYF.

The chain joins TRBV19 to TRBJ1-1; perhaps TRBD1 as D (6 bases). Germline V gives CDR1 LNHDA, CDR2 SQIVND (reference sequence). The CDR3 is 12 residues long. The V end was cut by 8 bases, the J end by 0 bases, with 7 bases between. The CDR3 coding sequence is TGTGCCAGTGGACAGATGAACACTGAAGCTTTCTTT. Protein product: CASGQMNTEAFF. The full variable domain, completed using reference TRBV19 and TRBJ1-1, is DGGITQSPKYLFRKEGQNVTLSCEQNLNHDAMYWYRQDPGQGLRLIYYSQIVNDFQKGDIAEGYSVSREKKESFPLTVTSAQKNPTAFYLCASGQMNTEAFFGQGTRLTVV.

CDR3 bases: TGTGCCAGCAGACTGCCAGGGGATAATTCACCCCTCCACTTT. This codes for CASRLPGDNSPLHF. This rearrangement joins TRBV7-9 to TRBJ1-6; D is perhaps TRBD1 (6 bases). V lost 6 bases, J lost 5 bases, and 11 bases lay in between. Germline CDR1 is SEHNR and CDR2 is FQNEAQ (reference sequence). The length of the CDR3 is 14 residues.

The V gene is TRBV2, the J gene TRBJ2-1; TRBD2 agrees at 10 bases. The CDR3 has 15 amino acids. The ends lost 1 base at V and 8 bases at J; junction bases unmatched: 5. Germline CDR1 SNHLY, CDR2 FYNNEI. The CDR3, as DNA: TGTGCCAGCAGTGAAGGCACTAGCGGGGTCCATGAGCAGTTCTTC. It encodes CASSEGTSGVHEQFF.

The chain has TRBV28 and TRBJ2-7, with a weak D call TRBD1 (5 bases). The CDR3 has 16 residues. Germline CDR1 MDHEN, CDR2 SYDVKM. V lost 7 bases and J 4 bases, leaving 23 bases between the germline ends. CDR3: CASIPNSIWTPYEQYF. Written as DNA, the CDR3 is TGTGCCAGCATCCCCAACAGTATTTGGACACCATACGAGCAGTACTTC. Drawing the rest from reference TRBV28 and TRBJ2-7, the complete variable domain is DVKVTQSSRYLVKRTGEKVFLECVQDMDHENMFWYRQDPGLGLRLIYFSYDVKMKEKGDIPEGYSVSREKKERFSLILESASTNQTSMYLCASIPNSIWTPYEQYFGPGTRLTVT.

The chain couples TRBV11-2 to TRBJ1-6; maybe TRBD1 (6 bases). This CDR3 comprises 14 residues. Per germline, CDR1 SGHAT and CDR2 FQNNGV. Between the trimmed V and J ends, which lost 3 bases and 6 bases, there was a span of 9 bases. The CDR3 loop is CASSLAGVNSPLHF. The DNA of the CDR3 is TGTGCCAGCAGCTTGGCAGGGGTTAATTCACCCCTCCACTTT.

The gene calls are TRBV3-1 (or the pseudogene TRBV3-2) and TRBJ2-7, with 13 bases lining up with TRBD2. The CDR3 consists of 14 residues. V shed 6 bases, J shed 7 bases, and the junction held 6 bases outside the gene matches. Germline lookup yields CDR1 LGHDT and CDR2 YNNKEL (reference sequence). The DNA for the CDR3 is TGTGCCAGCAGGACTAGCGGGGGGCCGTATGAGCAGTACTTC. Translation: CASRTSGGPYEQYF.

The sample holds one count of this clone. The rearrangement links TRBV6-1 to TRBJ2-1, with D perhaps TRBD1 (6 bases). V was cut by 1 base and J by 5 bases, with 12 bases left in between. The CDR3 covers 15 residues. Germline assignment: CDR1 MNHNS and CDR2 SASEGT. Here the CDR3 DNA reads TGTGCCAGCAGTGAAGAAAGGGGGTACAACAATGAGCAGTTCTTC. Amino acids: CASSEERGYNNEQFF.

DNA for the CDR3: TGTGCCAGCAGTTACTCCTCTGGCAGGGGGGAAAAACTGTTTTTT. It specifies CASSYSSGRGEKLFF. This sequence joins TRBV6-5 and TRBJ1-4; 7 bases are shared with TRBD1. The CDR3 runs 15 residues. V was clipped by 0 bases and J by 8 bases; unmatched bases: 6. The V gene's germline CDR1 is MNHEY and CDR2 SVGAGI.

V and J are TRBV20-1 and TRBJ2-7; 9 bases are a match to TRBD2. V dropped 3 bases and J dropped 0; count of bases not matched to a gene: 6. Germline CDR1 and CDR2: DFQATT and SNEGSKA (reference sequence). The CDR3 runs 15 residues. The CDR3 loop is CSASPGTSPSYEQYF. The CDR3 DNA is TGCAGTGCTAGTCCCGGGACTAGCCCCTCCTACGAGCAGTACTTC.

The chain joins TRBV6-1 to TRBJ2-7, with 13 bases lining up with TRBD2. Losses at the gene ends were 4 bases for V and 7 bases for J; bases not matched to a gene: 10. The CDR3 covers 16 residues. The germline gives CDR1 MNHNS, CDR2 SASEGT. In DNA, the CDR3 is TGTGCCAGCAGTGTGGAACTAGCGGGGGGGCCTCGAGAGCAGTACTTC. Protein sequence: CASSVELAGGPREQYF.

This clone was picked up one time. V gene TRBV29-1 combines with J gene TRBJ1-2, with D hard to call. V gave up 0 bases and J gave up 8 bases, with 13 bases separating them. The germline V gene has CDR1 SQVTM and CDR2 ANQGSEA. The CDR3 is 13 amino acids. The CDR3 DNA reads as TGCAGCGTTGAAGATCGTAAGGCGGCCGGCTACACCTTC. It translates to CSVEDRKAAGYTF. Full variable domain (remainder filled in from reference TRBV29-1 and TRBJ1-2): SAVISQKPSRDICQRGTSLTIQCQVDSQVTMMFWYRQQPGQSLTLIATANQGSEATYESGFVIDKFPISRPNLTFSTLTVSNMSPEDSSIYLCSVEDRKAAGYTFGSGTRLTVV.

V and J are TRBV6-4 and TRBJ2-1; 11 bases agree with TRBD1. Germline V gene lookup returns CDR1 MRHNA and CDR2 SNTAGT. V was clipped by 8 bases and J by 7 bases; unmatched bases: 4. The CDR3 runs 13 residues. CDR3 amino acids: CASSGQGANEQFF. The CDR3 DNA follows: TGTGCCAGCTCAGGACAGGGGGCAAATGAGCAGTTCTTC.

The chain couples TRBV5-1 to TRBJ1-5; D unclear. The CDR3 contains 13 residues. Per the germline V gene, CDR1 is SGHRS and CDR2 is YFSETQ. V was cut by 1 base and J by 3 bases, with 5 bases left in between. The CDR3 sequence is CASSLSVNQPQHF. As DNA, the CDR3 is TGCGCCAGCAGCTTGTCAGTCAATCAGCCCCAGCATTTT.

The genes are TRBV19 and TRBJ1-1, with no clear D. Germline CDR1 reads LNHDA; CDR2 reads SQIVND (reference sequence). This CDR3 comprises 14 residues. Trimming removed 4 bases from V and 0 bases from J, with 9 bases in between. In DNA, the CDR3 is TGTGCCAGTAGTAGGAGAGAGATGAACACTGAAGCTTTCTTT. Amino acids: CASSRREMNTEAFF.

The chain recombines TRBV19 with TRBJ2-3; D is unresolved. V was trimmed by 3 bases and J by 0 bases, leaving 7 bases between them. The CDR3 spans 14 residues. Per germline, CDR1 LNHDA and CDR2 SQIVND (reference sequence). The CDR3 sequence is CASSMRRSTDTQYF. The CDR3 region has the DNA TGTGCCAGTAGTATGCGGAGAAGCACAGATACGCAGTATTTT.

The genes are TRBV6-2 or TRBV6-3 and TRBJ2-7; 7 bases line up with TRBD1. The junction had 15 bases not matched to a gene; V was cut back by 5 bases and J by 5 bases. The CDR3 sequence is 16 residues long. Looked up from germline, CDR1 is MNHEY and CDR2 is SVGEGT. The CDR3 DNA is TGTGCCAGCAGTCTTGAGAGGACAGGCCCCAGAAACGAGCAGTACTTC. It is translated as CASSLERTGPRNEQYF.

This clone appeared a single time. The chain carries TRBV2 and TRBJ2-7; 7 bases align to TRBD2. The CDR3 loop spans 15 amino acids. Losses at the gene ends were 5 bases for V and 3 bases for J; bases not matched to a gene: 10. Germline V gene data show CDR1 as SNHLY and CDR2 as FYNNEI. This CDR3 reads CASSPRGVAYYEQYF. DNA of the CDR3: TGTGCCAGCAGTCCCCGGGGGGTAGCTTACTACGAGCAGTACTTC.

The chain recombines TRBV5-1 with TRBJ1-1, with TRBD1 matching 9 bases. V shed 1 base, J shed 5 bases, and the junction held 9 bases outside the gene matches. Looked up from germline, CDR1 is SGHRS and CDR2 is YFSETQ. This CDR3 contains 16 residues. CDR3 nucleotides: TGCGCCAGCAGCTTGAGTACAGGGGGCGTCCGAACTGAAGCTTTCTTT. Translation gives CASSLSTGGVRTEAFF.

The rearrangement joins TRBV19 to TRBJ1-3; D is undetermined. Germline V lookup: CDR1 LNHDA, CDR2 SQIVND (reference sequence). This CDR3 region has 16 residues. V was pared by 6 bases and J by 0 bases, with 15 bases between. The CDR3 reads CASSPGGKGSGNTIYF. The CDR3 DNA reads TGTGCCAGTAGCCCAGGAGGAAAGGGCTCTGGAAACACCATATATTTT.